This T cell receptor (beta chain) is drawn from a study of blood T cell repertoires in COVID-19. The CDR3 covers 16 residues. CDR1 MNHEY and CDR2 SMNVEV come from the germline V gene (reference sequence). V was pared by 6 bases and J by 5 bases, with 13 bases of the junction left unmatched. Assay used: immunoSEQ multiplex PCR; TCRdb lists only in-frame clones, some missing. The sample lists about 100,000 clones; approximately 93% were seen once. The chain has TRBV27 and TRBJ1-5, with 7 bases fitting TRBD1. This clonotype originated in a man aged 55-75 years with acute or convalescent COVID-19. The material sequenced was peripheral blood. CDR3 coding DNA: TGTGCCAGCAGCCCTGTTTGGACAGGAGGTTATCAGCCCCAGCATTTT. It is translated as CASSPVWTGGYQPQHF.